This T cell receptor (beta chain) comes out of a study of T cell repertoires in cytomegalovirus infection. Study background: Signatures in public TCR beta sequences pointed to both CMV infection and matching HLA type. Broader study findings: CMV carriers with the relevant HLA were identified by cumulative public TCR beta family frequency. Ex vivo, HLA-C-restricted CMV-specific TCR beta clonotypes prevailed over the rest of the response.

A single record per CDR3 protein comes from TCRdb applying MiXCR to the reads. The sample holds 160,000 or so distinct CDR3 sequences; about 15% are singletons and the top ten take about 19%. There are a few counts of this clonotype. No antigen is known for it. The receptor was isolated from a human donor in good health (CMV status not recorded). Some clones in this sample may be carry-over from other donors' samples. The sample consisted of CD8+ T cells from PBMCs.

This CDR3 reads CASSMGQGIINEQFF. CDR3 in DNA: TGTGCCAGTAGTATGGGACAGGGAATTATCAATGAGCAGTTCTTC. This rearrangement joins TRBV19 to TRBJ2-1; 9 bases are a match to TRBD1. The CDR3 contains 15 residues. Germline V gene sequence: CDR1 LNHDA, CDR2 SQIVND (reference sequence). The J segment lost 6 bases and the V segment lost 3 bases, leaving 6 bases of the junction unmatched.